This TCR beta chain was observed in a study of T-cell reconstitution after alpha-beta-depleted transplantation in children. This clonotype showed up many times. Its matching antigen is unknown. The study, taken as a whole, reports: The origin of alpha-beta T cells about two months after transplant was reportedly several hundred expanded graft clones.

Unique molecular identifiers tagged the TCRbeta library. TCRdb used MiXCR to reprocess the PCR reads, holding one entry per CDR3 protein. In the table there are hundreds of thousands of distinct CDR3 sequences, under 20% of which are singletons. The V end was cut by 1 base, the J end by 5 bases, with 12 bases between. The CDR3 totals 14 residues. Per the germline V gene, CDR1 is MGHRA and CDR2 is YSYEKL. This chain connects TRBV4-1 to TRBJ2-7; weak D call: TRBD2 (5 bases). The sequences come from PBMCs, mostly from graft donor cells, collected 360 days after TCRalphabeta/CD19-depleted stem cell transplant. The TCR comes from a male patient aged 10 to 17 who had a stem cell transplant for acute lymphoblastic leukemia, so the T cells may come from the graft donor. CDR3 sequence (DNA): TGCGCCAGCAGCCAAGCTGAGGGTGAGGACGAGCAGTACTTC. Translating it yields CASSQAEGEDEQYF.